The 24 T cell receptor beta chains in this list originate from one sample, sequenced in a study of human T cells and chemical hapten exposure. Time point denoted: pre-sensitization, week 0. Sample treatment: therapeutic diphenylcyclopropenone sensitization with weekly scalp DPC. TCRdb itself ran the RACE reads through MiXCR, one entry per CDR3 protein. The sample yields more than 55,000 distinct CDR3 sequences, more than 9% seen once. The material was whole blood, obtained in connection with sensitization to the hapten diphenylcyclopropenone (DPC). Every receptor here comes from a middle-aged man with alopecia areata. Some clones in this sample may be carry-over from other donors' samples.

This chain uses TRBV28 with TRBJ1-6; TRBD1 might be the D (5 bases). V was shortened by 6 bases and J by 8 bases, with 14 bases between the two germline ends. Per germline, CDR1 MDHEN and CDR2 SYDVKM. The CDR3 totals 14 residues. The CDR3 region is CASRTGGVDSPLHF. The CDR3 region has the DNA TGTGCCAGCAGGACTGGGGGAGTTGATTCACCCCTCCACTTT.

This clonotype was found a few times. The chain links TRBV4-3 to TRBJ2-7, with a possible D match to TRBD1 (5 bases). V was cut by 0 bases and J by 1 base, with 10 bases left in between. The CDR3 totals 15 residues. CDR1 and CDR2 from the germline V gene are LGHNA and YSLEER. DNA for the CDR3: TGCGCCAGCAGCCAAGATAGACAGACTTCCTACGAGCAGTACTTC. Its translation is CASSQDRQTSYEQYF.

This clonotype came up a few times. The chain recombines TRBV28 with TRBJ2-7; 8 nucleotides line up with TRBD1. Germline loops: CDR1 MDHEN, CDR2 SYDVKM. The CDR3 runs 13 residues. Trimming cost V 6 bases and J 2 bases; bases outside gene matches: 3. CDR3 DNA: TGTGCCAGCAGACAGGGGGTAGCCTACGAGCAGTACTTC. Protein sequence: CASRQGVAYEQYF.

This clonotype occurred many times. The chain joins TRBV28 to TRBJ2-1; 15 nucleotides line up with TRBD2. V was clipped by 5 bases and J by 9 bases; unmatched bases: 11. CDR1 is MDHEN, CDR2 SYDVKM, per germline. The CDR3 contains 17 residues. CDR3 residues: CASSTQPRTSGGGEQFF. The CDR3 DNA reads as TGTGCCAGCAGTACGCAACCCCGGACTAGCGGGGGGGGTGAGCAGTTCTTC.

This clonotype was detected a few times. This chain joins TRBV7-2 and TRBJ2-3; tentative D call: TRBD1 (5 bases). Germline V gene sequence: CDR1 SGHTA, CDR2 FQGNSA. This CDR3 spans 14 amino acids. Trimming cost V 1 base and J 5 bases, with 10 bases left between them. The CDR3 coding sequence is TGTGCCAGCAGCTTAGTGGCAGGGAAAGATACGCAGTATTTT. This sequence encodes CASSLVAGKDTQYF.

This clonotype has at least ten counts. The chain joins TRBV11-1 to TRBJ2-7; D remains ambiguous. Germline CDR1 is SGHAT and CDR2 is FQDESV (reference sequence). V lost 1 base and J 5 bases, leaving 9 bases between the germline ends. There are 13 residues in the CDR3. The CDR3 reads CASSLEGVDEQYF. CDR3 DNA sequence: TGTGCCAGCAGCTTAGAAGGCGTCGACGAGCAGTACTTC.

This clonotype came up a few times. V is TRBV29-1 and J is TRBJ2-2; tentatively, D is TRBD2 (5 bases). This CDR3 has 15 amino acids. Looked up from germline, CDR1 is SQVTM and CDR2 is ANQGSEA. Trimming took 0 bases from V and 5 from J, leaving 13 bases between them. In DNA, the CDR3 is TGCAGCGTTGAAGAATTCGGGGAAAGAACCGGGGAGCTGTTTTTT. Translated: CSVEEFGERTGELFF.

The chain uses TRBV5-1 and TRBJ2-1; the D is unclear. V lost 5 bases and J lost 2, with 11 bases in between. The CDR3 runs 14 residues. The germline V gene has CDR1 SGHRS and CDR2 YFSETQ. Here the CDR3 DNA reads TGCGCCAGCAGAGCCGCGCCCCCCTACAATGAGCAGTTCTTC. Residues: CASRAAPPYNEQFF. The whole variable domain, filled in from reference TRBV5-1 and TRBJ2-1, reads KAGVTQTPRYLIKTRGQQVTLSCSPISGHRSVSWYQQTPGQGLQFLFEYFSETQRNKGNFPGRFSGRQFSNSRSEMNVSTLELGDSALYLCASRAAPPYNEQFFGPGTRLTVL.

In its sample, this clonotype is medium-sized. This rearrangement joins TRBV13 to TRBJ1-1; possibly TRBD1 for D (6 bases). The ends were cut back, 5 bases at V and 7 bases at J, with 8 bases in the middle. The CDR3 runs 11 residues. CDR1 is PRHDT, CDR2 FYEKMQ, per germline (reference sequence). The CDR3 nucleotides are TGTGCCAGCAGCCAGGACAGTGAAGCTTTCTTT. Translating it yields CASSQDSEAFF.

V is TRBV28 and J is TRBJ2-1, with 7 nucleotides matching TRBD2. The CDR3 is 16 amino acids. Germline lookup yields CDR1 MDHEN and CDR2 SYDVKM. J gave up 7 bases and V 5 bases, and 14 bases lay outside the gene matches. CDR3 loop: CASSIPGRAAGNEQFF. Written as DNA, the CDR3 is TGTGCCAGCAGTATCCCTGGGAGGGCGGCCGGGAATGAGCAGTTCTTC.

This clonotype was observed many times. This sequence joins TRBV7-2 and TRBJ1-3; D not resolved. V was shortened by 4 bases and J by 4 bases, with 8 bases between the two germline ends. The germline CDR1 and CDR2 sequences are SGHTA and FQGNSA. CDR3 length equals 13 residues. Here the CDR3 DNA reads TGTGCCAGCAGCTCAGATAGGGGAAACACCATATATTTT. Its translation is CASSSDRGNTIYF.

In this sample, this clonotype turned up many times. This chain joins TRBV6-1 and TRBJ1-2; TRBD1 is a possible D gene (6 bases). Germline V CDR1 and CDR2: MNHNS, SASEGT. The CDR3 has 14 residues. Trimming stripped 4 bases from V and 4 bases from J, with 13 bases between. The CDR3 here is CASSGGGRLYGYTF. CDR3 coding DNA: TGTGCCAGCAGTGGAGGGGGAAGGCTCTATGGCTACACCTTC.

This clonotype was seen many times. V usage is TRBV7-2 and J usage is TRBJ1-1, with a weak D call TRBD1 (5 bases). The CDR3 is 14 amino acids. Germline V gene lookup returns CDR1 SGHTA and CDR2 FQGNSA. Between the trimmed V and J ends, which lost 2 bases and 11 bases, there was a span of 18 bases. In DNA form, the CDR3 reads TGTGCCAGCAGCTTAAGTAAGTTAAGGGGCTCGGCTTTCTTT. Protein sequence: CASSLSKLRGSAFF. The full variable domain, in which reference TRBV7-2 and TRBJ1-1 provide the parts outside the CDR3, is GAGVSQSPSNKVTEKGKDVELRCDPISGHTALYWYRQSLGQGLEFLIYFQGNSAPDKSGLPSDRFSAERTGGSVSTLTIQRTQQEDSAVYLCASSLSKLRGSAFFGQGTRLTVV.

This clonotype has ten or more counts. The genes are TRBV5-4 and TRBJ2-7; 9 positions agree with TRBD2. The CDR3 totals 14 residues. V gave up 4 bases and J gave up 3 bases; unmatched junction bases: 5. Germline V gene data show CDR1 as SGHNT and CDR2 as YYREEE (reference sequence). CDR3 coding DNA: TGTGCCAGCAGCCATAGCGGGAGCTACTACGAGCAGTACTTC. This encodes CASSHSGSYYEQYF.

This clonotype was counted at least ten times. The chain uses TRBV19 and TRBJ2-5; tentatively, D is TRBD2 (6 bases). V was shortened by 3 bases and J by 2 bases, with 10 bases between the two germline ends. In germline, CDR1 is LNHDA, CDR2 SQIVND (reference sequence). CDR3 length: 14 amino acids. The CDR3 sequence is CASSMEGDQETQYF. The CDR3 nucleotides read TGTGCCAGTAGTATGGAGGGCGATCAAGAGACCCAGTACTTC.

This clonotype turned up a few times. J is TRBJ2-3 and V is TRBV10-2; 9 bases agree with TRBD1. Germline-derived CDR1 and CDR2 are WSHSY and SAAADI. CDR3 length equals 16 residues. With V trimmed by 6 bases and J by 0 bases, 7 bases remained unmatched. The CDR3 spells CASSPTGGPSTDTQYF. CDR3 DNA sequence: TGCGCCAGCAGCCCCACAGGGGGCCCTAGCACAGATACGCAGTATTTT.

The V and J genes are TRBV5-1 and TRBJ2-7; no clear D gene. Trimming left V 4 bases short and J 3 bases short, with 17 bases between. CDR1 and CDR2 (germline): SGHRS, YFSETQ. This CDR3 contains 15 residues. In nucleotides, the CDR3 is TGCGCCAGCAGCCCGGGCACCATCGGAGACTACGAGCAGTACTTC. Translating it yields CASSPGTIGDYEQYF.

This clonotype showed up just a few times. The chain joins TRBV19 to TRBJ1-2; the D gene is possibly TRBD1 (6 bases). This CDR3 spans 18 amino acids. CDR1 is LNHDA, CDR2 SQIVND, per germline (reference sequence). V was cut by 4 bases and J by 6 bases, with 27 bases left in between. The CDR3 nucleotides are TGTGCCAGTAGTAGCCCCACAGGACGGCTTGGGGGCTTTAATGGCTACACCTTC. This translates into CASSSPTGRLGGFNGYTF.

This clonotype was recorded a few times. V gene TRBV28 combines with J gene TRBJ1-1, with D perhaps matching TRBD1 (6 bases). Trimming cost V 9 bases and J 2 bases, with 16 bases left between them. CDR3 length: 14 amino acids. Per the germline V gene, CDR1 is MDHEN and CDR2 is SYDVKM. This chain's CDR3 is CASKKGGKNTEAFF. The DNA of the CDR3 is TGTGCCAGTAAGAAAGGGGGGAAAAACACTGAAGCTTTCTTT.

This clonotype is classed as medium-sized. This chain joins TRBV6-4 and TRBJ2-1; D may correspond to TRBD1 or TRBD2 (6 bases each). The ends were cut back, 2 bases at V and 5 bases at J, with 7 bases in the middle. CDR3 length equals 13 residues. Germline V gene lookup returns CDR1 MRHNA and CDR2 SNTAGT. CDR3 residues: CASSDGGHNEQFF. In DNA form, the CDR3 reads TGTGCCAGCAGTGACGGGGGGCACAATGAGCAGTTCTTC.

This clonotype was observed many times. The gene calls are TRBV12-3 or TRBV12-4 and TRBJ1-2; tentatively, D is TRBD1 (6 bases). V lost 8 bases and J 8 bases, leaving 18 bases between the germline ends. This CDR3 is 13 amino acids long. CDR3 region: CASERTGQSGYTF. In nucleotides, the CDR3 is TGTGCCAGCGAACGCACAGGGCAATCCGGCTACACCTTC.

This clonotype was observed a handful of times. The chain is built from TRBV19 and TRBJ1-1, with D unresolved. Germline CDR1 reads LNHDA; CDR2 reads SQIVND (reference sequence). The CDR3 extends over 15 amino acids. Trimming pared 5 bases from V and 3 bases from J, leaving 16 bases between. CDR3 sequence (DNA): TGTGCCAGTAGTGGCCTTTACGAGGTGGACACTGAAGCTTTCTTT. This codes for CASSGLYEVDTEAFF. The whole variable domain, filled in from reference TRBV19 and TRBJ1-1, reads DGGITQSPKYLFRKEGQNVTLSCEQNLNHDAMYWYRQDPGQGLRLIYYSQIVNDFQKGDIAEGYSVSREKKESFPLTVTSAQKNPTAFYLCASSGLYEVDTEAFFGQGTRLTVV.

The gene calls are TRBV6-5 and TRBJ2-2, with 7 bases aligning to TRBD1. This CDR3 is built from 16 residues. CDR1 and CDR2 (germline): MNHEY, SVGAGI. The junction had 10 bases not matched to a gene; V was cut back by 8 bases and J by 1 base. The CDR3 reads CASGITGDGNTGELFF. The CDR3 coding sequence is TGTGCCAGCGGCATAACAGGGGATGGGAACACCGGGGAGCTGTTTTTT.

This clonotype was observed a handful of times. CDR3 protein: CASSRGSGSNQPQHF. The CDR3 nucleotides read TGTGCCAGCAGCCGCGGTTCCGGGAGCAATCAGCCCCAGCATTTT. The chain joins TRBV7-9 to TRBJ1-5; D ambiguous. V shed 5 bases and J shed 1 base, with 12 bases lying between them. Germline CDR1 SEHNR, CDR2 FQNEAQ (reference sequence). The CDR3 is 15 amino acids.